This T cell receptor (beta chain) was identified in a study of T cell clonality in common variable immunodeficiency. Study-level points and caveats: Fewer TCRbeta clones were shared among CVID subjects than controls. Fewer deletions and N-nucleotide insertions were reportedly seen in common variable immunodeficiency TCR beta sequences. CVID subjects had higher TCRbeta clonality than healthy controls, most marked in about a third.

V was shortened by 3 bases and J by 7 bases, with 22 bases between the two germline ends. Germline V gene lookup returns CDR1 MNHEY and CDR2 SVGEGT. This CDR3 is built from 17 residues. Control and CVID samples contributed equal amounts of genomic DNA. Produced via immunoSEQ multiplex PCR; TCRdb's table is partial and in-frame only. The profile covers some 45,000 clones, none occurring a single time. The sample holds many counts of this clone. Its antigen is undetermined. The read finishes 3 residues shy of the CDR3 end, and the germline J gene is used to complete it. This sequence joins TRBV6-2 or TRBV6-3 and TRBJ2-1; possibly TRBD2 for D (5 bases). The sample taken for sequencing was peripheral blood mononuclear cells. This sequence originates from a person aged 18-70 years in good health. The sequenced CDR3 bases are TGTGCCAGCAGTTATCCGGGGTTAGCTTTGGGTGTGAATGAG. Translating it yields CASSYPGLALGVNE. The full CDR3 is CASSYPGLALGVNEQFF.